The sequence of this T cell receptor beta chain was determined in a study of T cell changes during pregnancy in multiple sclerosis (dated by TCRdb to between 2018 and 2020). For the study in its entirety: Changes in the T cell repertoire over the course of pregnancy were examined in this study in women with multiple sclerosis.

On this clone: Its target antigen remains unknown. No per-base quality is available; no much larger clone lies one base away.

The CDR3 goes from the cysteine to the phenylalanine over 14 residues. CDR3 DNA is the only sequence kept; it has 42 bases, read in frame from the first base. The germline V gene specifies MDHEN as CDR1 and SYDVKM as CDR2. Deletion took 7 bases off V and 1 base off J, with a span of 13 bases between the germline ends. Library preparation employed the immunoSEQ multiplex PCR assay. The table comes from immuneACCESS by way of TCRdb, which keeps in-frame sequences with V and J called. Part of the clones is missing from these tables; in studies checked, under half for an unresolved V gene and the rest for unknown reasons. The sample yields tens of thousands of clones; roughly nine tenths were counted once. The top ten clonotypes cover over 0.7% of the sample.

Material: peripheral blood, obtained in the first trimester of pregnancy. Recombination joined TRBV28 with TRBJ1-1; a tentative D call is TRBD1 (6 bases match). This receptor was obtained from a female donor in good health, enrolled as a control in a pregnancy study. The encoded CDR3 is CASKPRGRNTEAFF. The sequence in DNA is TGTGCCAGCAAACCGCGGGGGCGGAACACTGAAGCTTTCTTT.